Listed below are T cell receptor beta chains from one sample, sequenced in a study of blood T cells in healthy people across ages. A single record per CDR3 protein comes from TCRdb applying MiXCR to the 5' RACE reads. The table has approximately 760,000 distinct CDR3 sequences, around 25% seen once. The same specimen was also included in a second study, on T cells of mothers and their children.

The sequenced sample was blood. Every receptor here comes from a boy between 5 and 17 years old in good health. Both conserved end residues are part of each CDR3. Fields, in order: D gene, clone size, V gene, J gene, CDR3 DNA, CDR3 protein. The D gene is left open where the match is weak. Clone size is given for some rows only: seen once, a few or many times, or a class if the clone is expanded.

>TRBD2|-|TRBV4-3|TRBJ2-7
TGCGCCAGCAGCCCTAGCGGGGTGCTTTCCTACGAGCAGTACTTC
CASSPSGVLSYEQYF
>TRBD2|-|TRBV7-9|TRBJ2-3
TGTGCCAGCAGCACCCGGACTAGCGGGGGGTCCAGCACAGATACGCAGTATTTT
CASSTRTSGGSSTDTQYF
>-|few|TRBV7-9|TRBJ2-3
TGTGCCAGCAGCTTAGCTCAGGCAGATACGCAGTATTTT
CASSLAQADTQYF
>-|-|TRBV15|TRBJ2-7
TGTGCCACCAGCAGAGGGGTGTCACGCGAGCAGTACTTC
CATSRGVSREQYF
>-|once|TRBV12-3/TRBV12-4|TRBJ2-5
TGTGCCAGCAGTTTAAATGGGGATCAAGAGACCCAGTACTTC
CASSLNGDQETQYF
>-|few|TRBV24-1|TRBJ2-2
TGTGCCACCAGTGATGATACCGGGGTGGTCGGGGAGCTGTTTTTT
CATSDDTGVVGELFF
>-|-|TRBV5-1|TRBJ1-2
TGCGCCAGCAGCTTGGGAGACGCCAGCTATGGCTACACCTTC
CASSLGDASYGYTF
>TRBD2|-|TRBV9|TRBJ2-1
TGTGCCAGCAGCGCCCTAGCGGGGGCGCACAATGAGCAGTTCTTC
CASSALAGAHNEQFF
>TRBD2|-|TRBV7-9|TRBJ2-3
TGTGCCAGCAGCTCCCAGGGCGGGGAGGGGCCAGATACGCAGTATTTT
CASSSQGGEGPDTQYF
>-|few|TRBV12-3/TRBV12-4|TRBJ2-6
TGTGCCAGCAGTTTAGGTCAGGGCTCCAACGTCCTGACTTTC
CASSLGQGSNVLTF
>-|-|TRBV20-1|TRBJ1-1
TGCAGTGCTAGAGAAATGTTCCTTGGGGCTGAAGCTTTCTTT
CSAREMFLGAEAFF
>-|few|TRBV3-1|TRBJ1-1
TGTGCCAGCAGCACACAGGGAAAGGGGAACACTGAAGCTTTCTTT
CASSTQGKGNTEAFF
>-|few|TRBV20-1|TRBJ2-7
TGCAGTGCTGTAACCGGGACCTCGGGCTACGAGCAGTACTTC
CSAVTGTSGYEQYF
>TRBD1|many|TRBV27|TRBJ2-7
TGTGCCAGCAGTACCGGGACAGGGTCCTACGAGCAGTACTTC
CASSTGTGSYEQYF
>TRBD2|-|TRBV4-2|TRBJ2-2
TGTGCCAGCTCCGGACTAGCCGAAACCGGGGAGCTGTTTTTT
CASSGLAETGELFF